This T cell receptor beta chain was recovered during a study of shared clonotypes between healthy human individuals. Study-level points and caveats: It was anticipated that sequencing depth would influence how many clonotypes donors shared.

Authors' analysis steps: Sequence data from immunoSEQ were junction-only and lacked quality scores; consequently, filtering differed. Here immunoSEQ multiplex PCR was the method, and the copy in TCRdb shows in-frame clones only, minus some. That table furnishes V, J and clone size, whereas the DNA furnished D and trimming. The data show hundreds of thousands of clones, roughly four fifths seen once. Details on this clone: Its antigen is unidentified. A much larger clonotype is one base distant, so this may be a read error.

CDR1 PRHDT and CDR2 FYEKMQ come from the germline V gene (reference sequence). This CDR3 spans 12 amino acids. V lost 3 bases and J lost 1, with 2 bases in between. V is TRBV13 and J is TRBJ2-3, with D unclear. The clonotype comes from a woman aged 40 to 55 in good health. Some clones in this sample may be carry-over from other donors' samples. Sequencing used PBMCs. CDR3 amino acids: CASSLGTDTQYF. CDR3 bases: TGTGCCAGCAGCTTGGGCACAGATACGCAGTATTTT.